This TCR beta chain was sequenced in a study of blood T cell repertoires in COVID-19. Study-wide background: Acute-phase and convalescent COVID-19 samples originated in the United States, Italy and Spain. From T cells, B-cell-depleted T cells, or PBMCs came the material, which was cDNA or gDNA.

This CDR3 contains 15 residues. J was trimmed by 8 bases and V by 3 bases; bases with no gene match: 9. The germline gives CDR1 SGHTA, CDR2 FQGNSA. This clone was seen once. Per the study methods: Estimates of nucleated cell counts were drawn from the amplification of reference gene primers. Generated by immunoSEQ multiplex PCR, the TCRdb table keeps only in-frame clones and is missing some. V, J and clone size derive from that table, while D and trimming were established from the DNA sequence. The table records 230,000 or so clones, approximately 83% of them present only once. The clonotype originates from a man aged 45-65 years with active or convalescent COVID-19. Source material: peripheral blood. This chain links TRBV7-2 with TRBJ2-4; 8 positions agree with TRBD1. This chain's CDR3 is CASSLRQGAWDIQYF. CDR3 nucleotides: TGTGCCAGCAGCTTGAGGCAGGGGGCCTGGGACATTCAGTACTTC.